This T cell receptor (beta chain) was observed in a study of molecular identifiers for immune sequencing clone quantification. Whole-study results and caveats: Clones above 20 RNA copies held over 99% of effector molecules, under 1% in naive cells.

CDR1 and CDR2 (germline): MNHEY, SVGAGI. The CDR3 totals 13 residues. MiXCR, run by TCRdb on the PCR reads, gives a single entry per CDR3 protein. The repertoire has hundreds of thousands of distinct CDR3 sequences, about 21% of them found once; the top ten carry roughly 0.8%. Construction of naive CD8 libraries employed about 20,000 to 1,100,000 sorted cells together with 10%, 30% or 50% RNA. Sorting isolated naive CD8 T cells as CD8+CD4-CCR7+CD45RA+ events. Of note for this clonotype: Its cognate antigen is unknown. One end of the junction varies from germline; a read error may be responsible.

The chain couples TRBV6-5 to TRBJ1-1, with 7 bases that match TRBD1. The sample was naive CD8+ T cells from blood, with Jurkat cell RNA spiked in. Specified subset: FACS-sorted CD8+CD4-CCR7+CD45RA+ naive T cells. The TCR comes from a human donor in good health. Some libraries in this study had Jurkat cell RNA spiked in. CDR3 coding DNA: TGTGCCGGCAGTTACAGGGGTTTGAGTGAAGCTTTCTTT. Its protein is CAGSYRGLSEAFF.